A selection of T cell receptor beta chains follows, all from one sample in a study of patients and donors after allogeneic stem cell transplantation. TCRdb analysed the RT-PCR reads with MiXCR anew, one entry per CDR3 protein. The sample comprises 390,000 or so distinct CDR3 sequences, 15% to 20% of which are singletons, and 7.2% rests with the top ten. The sequenced sample was blood, either unsorted or a sorted T cell fraction (not recorded which). The receptors were gathered from a human donor who was either an allogeneic HSCT recipient or a stem cell or donor lymphocyte infusion donor (not recorded which). It is not recorded whose cells these are; they may come from a transplant donor. Each CDR3 is given without its conserved first and last residue. Some rows have no size entry. The others give once, few or many, or a class for an expanded clone.

CDR3 protein | J gene | V gene | clone size
SAPMARLNEQF | TRBJ2-1 | TRBV20-1 | many
ASSWGQGIYGYT | TRBJ1-2 | TRBV5-1 | few
ASSPGGRVETQY | TRBJ2-5 | TRBV7-3 | .
ASSLISYNEQF | TRBJ2-1 | TRBV5-1 | many
ASSYSPGHMNTEAF | TRBJ1-1 | TRBV6-5 | .
ASSLDRMGSYNSPLH | TRBJ1-6 | TRBV5-6 | few
ATSDPRGVLADTQY | TRBJ2-3 | TRBV24-1 | .
ASSQDKAVYGYT | TRBJ1-2 | TRBV4-3 | .
ASSQSGGAYQPQH | TRBJ1-5 | TRBV4-3 | many
ASSFQGLAKNIQY | TRBJ2-4 | TRBV12-3/TRBV12-4 | .
ASSLFHELGYGYT | TRBJ1-2 | TRBV7-9 | .
ASSVGEGRMNTEAF | TRBJ1-1 | TRBV9 | many
ASSLVLAGGPDTQY | TRBJ2-3 | TRBV27 | few
ASSYRRDRGRDDEQY | TRBJ2-7 | TRBV6-2/TRBV6-3 | .
ASSQDRVGANTEAF | TRBJ1-1 | TRBV4-1 | many
ASSPEGNTEAF | TRBJ1-1 | TRBV5-6 | few
APPEVEQY | TRBJ2-7 | TRBV14 | .
SVAALGTGTYEQY | TRBJ2-7 | TRBV29-1 | .
ASGGDTEAF | TRBJ1-1 | TRBV4-2 | .
ASRAEFNYGYT | TRBJ1-2 | TRBV6-1 | .
ASSSGYETQY | TRBJ2-5 | TRBV9 | .
ASSEVGTGATQY | TRBJ2-5 | TRBV6-1 | few
AGARDTQY | TRBJ2-3 | TRBV6-1 | .
ASSLGQGGNYGYT | TRBJ1-2 | TRBV7-2 | many
ASSRRGQGNHQPQH | TRBJ1-5 | TRBV6-2/TRBV6-3 | few
ASSLIGRATQETQY | TRBJ2-5 | TRBV7-9 | .
ASSQDGRPLNEQF | TRBJ2-1 | TRBV4-1 | .
AISDGLAGVETQY | TRBJ2-5 | TRBV10-3 | few
ASSLKTGGRGYGYT | TRBJ1-2 | TRBV5-1 | .
ASSLGVQGNYGYT | TRBJ1-2 | TRBV7-2 | few
ASSEALPGGTGELF | TRBJ2-2 | TRBV2 | few
ASSQSGGLGELF | TRBJ2-2 | TRBV14 | few
ASSIGSVQETQY | TRBJ2-5 | TRBV19 | .
ASSVDQELSTQY | TRBJ2-3 | TRBV9 | .
ASTIGLAGGQETQY | TRBJ2-5 | TRBV9 | few
ASSQGDLLYEQY | TRBJ2-7 | TRBV12-3/TRBV12-4 | .
ASSQDRGVEQF | TRBJ2-1 | TRBV4-3 | few
SARVAGPETQY | TRBJ2-5 | TRBV20-1 | few
ASSHGSGGAKETQY | TRBJ2-5 | TRBV3-1 | .
ASSYLRYRDFGYT | TRBJ1-2 | TRBV6-5 | .
ATMASTNSYEQY | TRBJ2-7 | TRBV24-1 | few
ASKGLAGNEQF | TRBJ2-1 | TRBV6-1 | .
ASSSAVPYEQY | TRBJ2-7 | TRBV12-3/TRBV12-4 | few
ASSPLSRWNEQF | TRBJ2-1 | TRBV7-2 | many
ASSEFGQGYIQY | TRBJ2-4 | TRBV6-1 | few
ASSPLAGGWNIQY | TRBJ2-4 | TRBV7-6 | .
ASSGQRGGTDTQY | TRBJ2-3 | TRBV7-9 | few
ASSRTGLAGSYEQY | TRBJ2-7 | TRBV2 | few
ASSLDGYSGNTIY | TRBJ1-3 | TRBV7-3 | .
ASRKPGQGAKDSNQPQH | TRBJ1-5 | TRBV2 | .
ASTPGGSNQPQH | TRBJ1-5 | TRBV6-1 | .
ASSQPRLAWGAGELF | TRBJ2-2 | TRBV4-1 | .
SARGLLQETQY | TRBJ2-5 | TRBV20-1 | once
ASSIGGSLGNTIY | TRBJ1-3 | TRBV7-8 | few
ASSFARGLAKGSYNEQF | TRBJ2-1 | TRBV11-1 | .
ASSLRGARGAF | TRBJ1-1 | TRBV12-3/TRBV12-4 | .
SAPQGAYEQY | TRBJ2-7 | TRBV20-1 | many